One and the same sample provided the 14 T cell receptor beta chains below, sequenced in a study of OX40 agonist ivuxolimab in advanced cancers. The protocol was immunoSEQ multiplex PCR, while the TCRdb copy is restricted to in-frame clones and leaves out a portion. The sample has 55,000 to 65,000 clones; less than 85% are singletons. The specimen comprised CD4+ or CD8+ T cells sorted from blood, sampled in a trial of the OX40 agonist ivuxolimab. The receptors were gathered from an adult with an advanced solid tumor such as melanoma, head and neck, liver or kidney cancer.

This chain connects TRBV27 to TRBJ1-2; the D gene is possibly TRBD1 (6 bases). Germline V CDR1 and CDR2: MNHEY, SMNVEV (reference sequence). This CDR3 region has 16 residues. Trimming removed 2 bases from V and 7 bases from J, with 20 bases in between. The CDR3: CASSLAQGASVSGYTF. CDR3 sequence (DNA): TGTGCCAGCAGTTTAGCACAGGGAGCCTCCGTCTCTGGCTACACCTTC.

The chain employs TRBV7-2 and TRBJ2-7; 11 bases agree with TRBD2. Unmatched junction bases numbered 4, after V lost 0 bases and J lost 6 bases. CDR3 length: 15 residues. Germline CDR1 SGHTA, CDR2 FQGNSA. The CDR3 is CASSLAITSGSEQYF. The CDR3 bases are TGTGCCAGCAGCTTAGCGATCACTAGCGGGAGCGAGCAGTACTTC.

This chain links TRBV7-2 with TRBJ2-1, with no clear D. The length of the CDR3 is 16 residues. V was cut by 0 bases and J by 0 bases, with 9 bases left in between. From germline, CDR1 is SGHTA and CDR2 FQGNSA. In DNA form, the CDR3 reads TGTGCCAGCAGCTTAGCGTACCCGAGCTCCTACAATGAGCAGTTCTTC. Encoded protein: CASSLAYPSSYNEQFF.

This clone was counted a single time. The V call is TRBV7-2, the J call TRBJ2-7; TRBD2 matches 12 bases. Germline V gene data show CDR1 as SGHTA and CDR2 as FQGNSA. J gave up 7 bases and V 1 base, and 5 bases lay outside the gene matches. This CDR3 has 15 residues. This chain's CDR3 is CASSLGPGTSGEQYF. CDR3 nucleotide sequence: TGTGCCAGCAGCTTAGGACCTGGGACTAGCGGGGAGCAGTACTTC.

The chain links TRBV14 to TRBJ2-3; tentative D call: TRBD2 (5 bases). Trimming stripped 4 bases from V and 2 bases from J, with 7 bases between. The CDR3 spans 13 residues. In germline, CDR1 is SGHDN, CDR2 FVKESK. The CDR3 DNA reads as TGTGCCAGCAGCCGGGAGATCACAGATACGCAGTATTTT. Translating gives CASSREITDTQYF.

J is TRBJ1-4 and V is TRBV19, with D possibly TRBD1 on 6 matching bases. The CDR3 totals 18 residues. Germline values: CDR1 LNHDA, CDR2 SQIVND (reference sequence). Trimming pared 5 bases from V and 0 bases from J, leaving 19 bases between. DNA for the CDR3: TGTGCCAGTAGTCCTTGGGGGGCCGTGGTCGCAACTAATGAAAAACTGTTTTTT. This translates into CASSPWGAVVATNEKLFF. The variable domain in full, with the rest retrieved from reference TRBV19 and TRBJ1-4, is DGGITQSPKYLFRKEGQNVTLSCEQNLNHDAMYWYRQDPGQGLRLIYYSQIVNDFQKGDIAEGYSVSREKKESFPLTVTSAQKNPTAFYLCASSPWGAVVATNEKLFFGSGTQLSVL.

The rearrangement joins TRBV18 to TRBJ2-5; D is uncertain. Germline CDR1 reads KGHSH; CDR2 reads LQKENI. The CDR3 has 12 residues. V lost 2 bases, J lost 3 bases, and 4 bases lay in between. The CDR3, as DNA: TGTGCCAGCTCACCATCAGAAGAGACCCAGTACTTC. Its protein is CASSPSEETQYF.

V usage is TRBV27 and J usage is TRBJ2-5; weak D call: TRBD1 (5 bases). The CDR3 has 14 residues. The germline V gene encodes CDR1 MNHEY and CDR2 SMNVEV (reference sequence). V lost 3 bases to trimming and J lost 5 bases, with 13 bases between them. CDR3 protein: CASSFRQPGETQYF. The CDR3 coding sequence is TGTGCCAGCAGTTTCCGACAGCCAGGGGAGACCCAGTACTTC.

This chain links TRBV27 with TRBJ2-1; D remains ambiguous. V dropped 5 bases and J dropped 5 bases, with 22 bases sitting between them. The CDR3 contains 17 residues. Germline values: CDR1 MNHEY, CDR2 SMNVEV (reference sequence). The CDR3 bases are TGTGCCAGCAGTGCACGACCTAGAACCATACTTCACAATGAGCAGTTCTTC. It codes for CASSARPRTILHNEQFF.

The chain links TRBV6-5 to TRBJ2-7; no clear D. CDR1 and CDR2 (germline): MNHEY, SVGAGI. This CDR3 is built from 14 residues. The V and J ends lost 5 bases and 0 bases respectively, with 11 bases between them. In DNA form, the CDR3 reads TGTGCCAGCAGTGAAAACAGAGCCTCCTACGAGCAGTACTTC. As protein: CASSENRASYEQYF.

The V call is TRBV5-1, the J call TRBJ2-1, with TRBD1 matching 9 bases. V trimming: 4 bases; J trimming: 7 bases; junction bases outside the gene matches: 6. Looked up from germline, CDR1 is SGHRS and CDR2 is YFSETQ. CDR3 length: 14 amino acids. The CDR3 loop is CASSPDRGRNEQFF. The CDR3 nucleotides read TGCGCCAGCAGCCCGGACAGGGGTCGGAATGAGCAGTTCTTC.

The J gene is TRBJ1-2, the V gene TRBV19, with no clear D. The V end lost 0 bases, the J end lost 2 bases, and 7 bases lay between the germline ends. Germline loops: CDR1 LNHDA, CDR2 SQIVND (reference sequence). The CDR3 totals 14 residues. The CDR3 spells CASSIDGQNYGYTF. For the CDR3, the DNA is TGTGCCAGTAGTATAGATGGCCAAAACTATGGCTACACCTTC.

The chain has TRBV6-6 and TRBJ2-5; tentative D call: TRBD2 (5 bases). From germline, CDR1 is MNHNY and CDR2 SVGAGI (reference sequence). Trimming stripped 7 bases from V and 5 bases from J, with 8 bases between. The CDR3 consists of 11 residues. This chain's CDR3 is CASTRGETQYF. As DNA, the CDR3 is TGTGCCAGCACCCGAGGGGAGACCCAGTACTTC.

The DNA of the CDR3 is TGTGCCAGCAGCTTAAAGGGCGGGGCCTCCTACAATGAGCAGTTCTTC. Translated: CASSLKGGASYNEQFF. This chain connects TRBV7-3 to TRBJ2-1; possibly TRBD2 for D (6 bases). V shed 1 base and J shed 0 bases, with 10 bases lying between them. CDR1 is SGHTA and CDR2 is FQGTGA in the germline V gene. The CDR3 has 16 amino acids.